Below are 21 T cell receptor beta chains sequenced from a single sample in a study of patients and donors after allogeneic stem cell transplantation. Each CDR3 protein is one row after TCRdb ran MiXCR on the RT-PCR reads. The repertoire holds roughly 250,000 distinct CDR3 sequences, with approximately 14% as singletons. Material: blood, either unsorted or a sorted T cell fraction (not recorded which). All receptors come from a human donor who was either an allogeneic HSCT recipient or a stem cell or donor lymphocyte infusion donor (not recorded which). It is not recorded whose cells these are; they may come from a transplant donor.

In this sample, this clonotype turned up many times. The rearrangement links TRBV6-1 to TRBJ2-5, with a weak D call TRBD1 (5 bases). The CDR3 runs to 14 residues. V was cut by 6 bases and J by 7 bases, with 18 bases left in between. CDR1 is MNHNS and CDR2 is SASEGT in the germline V gene. The CDR3 DNA sequence: TGTGCCAGCAGCCTTGAATGGGGCAGAGGGACCCAGTACTTC. Its protein is CASSLEWGRGTQYF.

With respect to this clonotype: The junction shows a germline mismatch at one end, possibly a read error. The rearrangement links TRBV6-1 to TRBJ2-7, with TRBD2 as a possible D gene (6 bases). The CDR3 has 15 residues. Germline values: CDR1 MNHNS, CDR2 SASEGT. The DNA of the CDR3 is TGTGCCAGCAGTCCCACGCCTCGGGGAGGTCGGTCTTACAACTTC. Encoded protein: CASSPTPRGGRSYNF.

The chain links TRBV7-2 to TRBJ2-3, with 9 positions matching TRBD2. The V gene's germline CDR1 is SGHTA and CDR2 FQGNSA. The V segment lost 4 bases and the J segment 6 bases; nucleotides outside the gene matches: 11. CDR3 length: 16 residues. CDR3 sequence reads: CASSSKRAGGVDTQYF. The CDR3 DNA sequence: TGTGCCAGCAGCTCAAAACGAGCGGGGGGCGTCGATACGCAGTATTTT.

V gene TRBV16 combines with J gene TRBJ2-5; 9 bases are a match to TRBD1. The V gene end was trimmed by 4 bases and the J gene end by 5 bases; junction bases not matched to a gene: 2. The CDR3 runs to 13 residues. The germline CDR1 and CDR2 sequences are KGHSY and FQNENV. DNA for the CDR3: TGTGCCAGCAGCCGGGACAGGGTTGAGACCCAGTACTTC. Translation gives CASSRDRVETQYF.

V is TRBV15 and J is TRBJ2-3; 10 bases are shared with TRBD2. The junction had 6 bases not matched to a gene; V was cut back by 1 base and J by 14 bases. CDR1 is LNHNV and CDR2 is YYDKDF in the germline V gene (reference sequence). This CDR3 is 13 amino acids long. The CDR3, as DNA: TGTGCCACCAGCAGAGGGTCAGCGGGGGGGCTGTATTTT. Translation gives CATSRGSAGGLYF.

This clonotype was observed many times. This sequence joins TRBV10-3 and TRBJ2-1; the match to TRBD2 covers 10 bases. This CDR3 comprises 15 residues. The J segment lost 0 bases and the V segment lost 6 bases, leaving 2 bases of the junction unmatched. Per germline, CDR1 ENHRY and CDR2 SYGVKD. CDR3 sequence: CAIRASGSSYNEQFF. The CDR3 region has the DNA TGTGCCATCAGGGCTAGCGGGAGCTCCTACAATGAGCAGTTCTTC.

This clonotype was seen more than once but under ten times. J is TRBJ2-7 and V is TRBV20-1; TRBD2 matches 13 bases. CDR1 is DFQATT and CDR2 is SNEGSKA in the germline V gene (reference sequence). The trim removed 6 bases at V and 5 bases at J, leaving 10 bases unmatched. The CDR3 is 15 amino acids. CDR3 region: CSAQALAGGRNEQYF. The DNA of the CDR3 is TGCAGTGCCCAGGCACTAGCGGGGGGGCGAAACGAGCAGTACTTC.

This clonotype was counted between two and nine times. The J gene is TRBJ1-4, the V gene TRBV20-1, with 9 bases identical to TRBD1. V lost 5 bases and J lost 8; bases outside the gene matches: 6. Germline CDR1 is DFQATT and CDR2 is SNEGSKA (reference sequence). The CDR3 is 13 amino acids. The CDR3 nucleotides are TGCAGTGCTCTCCCTGGGACAGGGGAAAAACTGTTTTTT. Translating gives CSALPGTGEKLFF.

This clonotype has a handful of counts. V gene TRBV11-2 combines with J gene TRBJ2-7; D perhaps matches TRBD1 (6 bases). The V end was cut by 2 bases, the J end by 3 bases, with 23 bases between. In germline, CDR1 is SGHAT, CDR2 FQNNGV. The length of the CDR3 is 18 residues. DNA of the CDR3: TGTGCCAGCAGCTTAAGTGGGGTTCGGCTGGGGGCCTACTACGAGCAGTACTTC. Its protein product is CASSLSGVRLGAYYEQYF. The complete variable domain, with remaining parts taken from reference TRBV11-2 and TRBJ2-7, reads EAGVAQSPRYKIIEKRQSVAFWCNPISGHATLYWYQQILGQGPKLLIQFQNNGVVDDSQLPKDRFSAERLKGVDSTLKIQPAKLEDSAVYLCASSLSGVRLGAYYEQYFGPGTRLTVT.

V is TRBV25-1 and J is TRBJ1-1; the match to TRBD1 covers 7 bases. This CDR3 spans 15 amino acids. Trimming took 5 bases from V and 1 from J; bases not matched to a gene: 7. CDR1 MGHDK and CDR2 SYGVNS come from the germline V gene. Here the CDR3 reads CASSLYRGRNTEAFF. The CDR3 DNA is TGTGCCAGCAGTTTATACAGGGGCCGGAACACTGAAGCTTTCTTT.

The V and J genes are TRBV25-1 and TRBJ2-2; the match to TRBD2 covers 7 bases. CDR3 size: 18 residues. Per the germline V gene, CDR1 is MGHDK and CDR2 is SYGVNS. Trimming at V came to 2 bases and at J to 1 base, leaving 10 bases not matched to a gene. CDR3 region: CASSEVAGDPLNTGELFF. DNA of the CDR3: TGTGCCAGCAGTGAAGTTGCGGGAGACCCGTTGAACACCGGGGAGCTGTTTTTT. Variable domain in full (rest from reference TRBV25-1 and TRBJ2-2): EADIYQTPRYLVIGTGKKITLECSQTMGHDKMYWYQQDPGMELHLIHYSYGVNSTEKGDLSSESTVSRIRTEHFPLTLESARPSHTSQYLCASSEVAGDPLNTGELFFGEGSRLTVL.

The chain couples TRBV2 to TRBJ2-1; 11 bases map to TRBD2. The V gene's germline CDR1 is SNHLY and CDR2 FYNNEI. The CDR3 extends over 15 amino acids. Losses at the gene ends were 3 bases for V and 3 bases for J; bases not matched to a gene: 1. For the CDR3, the DNA is TGTGCCAGCAGTGAGCTAGCGGGGGGCTACAATGAGCAGTTCTTC. Translated, it gives CASSELAGGYNEQFF.

The gene calls are TRBV2 and TRBJ2-2; a possible D gene is TRBD2 (6 bases). Germline lookup yields CDR1 SNHLY and CDR2 FYNNEI. The CDR3 spans 15 residues. V was shortened by 1 base and J by 6 bases, with 12 bases between the two germline ends. CDR3 bases: TGTGCCAGCAGTGAAGAGGTCACTAGCTCCGGGGAGCTGTTTTTT. Residues: CASSEEVTSSGELFF.

This clonotype was seen ten or more times. This chain joins TRBV5-6 and TRBJ2-1; D uncertain. This CDR3 spans 15 amino acids. Germline V gene data show CDR1 as SGHDT and CDR2 as YYEEEE. Trimming cost V 0 bases and J 0 bases, with 7 bases left between them. CDR3 region: CASSLVTVSYNEQFF. The CDR3 bases are TGTGCCAGCAGCTTGGTGACGGTCTCCTACAATGAGCAGTTCTTC. Based on the CDR3 plus reference TRBV5-6 and TRBJ2-1, the full variable domain is DAGVTQSPTHLIKTRGQQVTLRCSPKSGHDTVSWYQQALGQGPQFIFQYYEEEERQRGNFPDRFSGHQFPNYSSELNVNALLLGDSALYLCASSLVTVSYNEQFFGPGTRLTVL.

This clonotype came up a few times. The chain has TRBV6-1 and TRBJ2-5; 10 positions match TRBD1. The CDR3 contains 14 residues. Germline V gene lookup returns CDR1 MNHNS and CDR2 SASEGT. V lost 1 base and J lost 7; bases outside the gene matches: 3. The CDR3 DNA is TGTGCCAGCAGTGAAGGTGGGACAGGGGTGACCCAGTACTTC. Protein sequence: CASSEGGTGVTQYF.

V and J are TRBV7-3 and TRBJ2-3; tentative D call: TRBD2 (6 bases). CDR1 SGHTA and CDR2 FQGTGA come from the germline V gene. The CDR3 runs to 14 residues. Trimming removed 5 bases from V and 7 bases from J, with 16 bases in between. The CDR3 protein is CASSNSGLRNTQYF. The CDR3 coding sequence is TGTGCCAGCAGCAATAGCGGCCTGCGGAATACGCAGTATTTT.

This clonotype was recorded many times. The rearrangement links TRBV20-1 to TRBJ1-2, with D possibly matching TRBD1 (5 bases). V dropped 7 bases and J dropped 4 bases, with 10 bases sitting between them. The CDR3 length is 11 residues. Germline loops: CDR1 DFQATT, CDR2 SNEGSKA (reference sequence). CDR3 protein: CSDSGSYGYTF. CDR3 DNA: TGCAGTGACTCAGGGAGCTATGGCTACACCTTC.

This clonotype has just a few counts. J is TRBJ1-5 and V is TRBV28; D is uncertain. The CDR3 is 14 residues long. Germline-derived CDR1 and CDR2 are MDHEN and SYDVKM. V was trimmed by 5 bases and J by 1 base, leaving 9 bases between them. The CDR3 spells CASSGVGSNQPQHF. In DNA, the CDR3 is TGTGCCAGCAGTGGGGTGGGGAGCAATCAGCCCCAGCATTTT. Together with reference TRBV28 and TRBJ1-5, the CDR3 gives the full variable domain: DVKVTQSSRYLVKRTGEKVFLECVQDMDHENMFWYRQDPGLGLRLIYFSYDVKMKEKGDIPEGYSVSREKKERFSLILESASTNQTSMYLCASSGVGSNQPQHFGDGTRLSIL.

The sample holds a few counts of this clonotype. V is TRBV20-1 and J is TRBJ2-5; D unresolved. The CDR3 has 13 amino acids. The V end was cut by 3 bases, the J end by 1 base, with 9 bases between. Germline assignment: CDR1 DFQATT and CDR2 SNEGSKA (reference sequence). CDR3 amino acids: CSASIVGQETQYF. DNA of the CDR3: TGCAGTGCTAGTATTGTCGGCCAAGAGACCCAGTACTTC.

This clonotype was seen only a few times. The J gene is TRBJ1-1, the V gene TRBV5-5; D call uncertain. The V end lost 1 base, the J end lost 0 bases, and 10 bases lay between the germline ends. Germline V gives CDR1 SGHKS, CDR2 YYEKEE (reference sequence). The CDR3 extends over 15 amino acids. DNA for the CDR3: TGTGCCAGCAGCTTGTGGAAGAGAATGAACACTGAAGCTTTCTTT. Encoded protein: CASSLWKRMNTEAFF.

The J gene is TRBJ1-3, the V gene TRBV7-9; no definite D call. There are 16 residues in the CDR3. V was trimmed by 1 base and J by 0 bases, leaving 10 bases between them. The germline CDR1 and CDR2 sequences are SEHNR and FQNEAQ (reference sequence). In DNA form, the CDR3 reads TGTGCCAGCAGCTTAGACACGAGTTACTCTGGAAACACCATATATTTT. Translating it yields CASSLDTSYSGNTIYF. The complete variable domain, with remaining parts taken from reference TRBV7-9 and TRBJ1-3, reads DTGVSQNPRHKITKRGQNVTFRCDPISEHNRLYWYRQTLGQGPEFLTYFQNEAQLEKSRLLSDRFSAERPKGSFSTLEIQRTEQGDSAMYLCASSLDTSYSGNTIYFGEGSWLTVV.